This T cell receptor (beta chain) was documented in a study of blood T cell repertoires in COVID-19. How the authors handled the data: Quantification of nucleated cells was approximated via reference gene primer amplification. Profiling relied on immunoSEQ multiplex PCR, and the TCRdb table lists in-frame clones only, not all of them. V and J calls plus clone size are reproduced from that table; the DNA served to infer D and trimming. This sample has 140,000 to 150,000 clones, with around 91% found just once. In germline, CDR1 is SGHTA, CDR2 FQGNSA. The CDR3 has 14 residues. The V end lost 1 base, the J end lost 4 bases, and 11 bases lay between the germline ends.

The chain uses TRBV7-2 and TRBJ2-7, with a possible D match to TRBD2 (5 bases). Sequenced material: peripheral blood. This clonotype originated in a woman aged 60-75 years with active COVID-19. The CDR3, as DNA: TGTGCCAGCAGCTTAGGGGCCGGGGTTTACGAGCAGTACTTC. It codes for CASSLGAGVYEQYF.